Reported below is one T cell receptor (beta chain). Then a second PCR, running about 6 to 12 cycles, was carried out with a sample-barcoded 5' primer and a J-beta primer mix. Every single cDNA molecule received a tag from a template-switch adaptor with 12 random nucleotides. One entry per CDR3 protein results from TCRdb running MiXCR on the 5' RACE reads. The sample shows around 500,000 distinct CDR3 sequences, less than 60% of them seen only once. CDR3 length equals 14 residues. Germline V gene sequence: CDR1 MNHNY, CDR2 SVGAGI (reference sequence). Trimming stripped 2 bases from V and 4 bases from J, with 12 bases between. This sample is drawn from a study of blood T cells in healthy people across ages.

The source material was blood. This rearrangement joins TRBV6-6 to TRBJ2-7; D is uncertain. This receptor was obtained from a man aged 80 or over in good health. The CDR3, as DNA: TGTGCCAGCAGTTACGCTATCGGGCATTACGAGCAGTACTTC. This codes for CASSYAIGHYEQYF.